This T cell receptor (beta chain) came from a study of T cell changes during pregnancy in multiple sclerosis (dated by TCRdb to about 2019). With regard to the full study: In women with multiple sclerosis, the researchers looked at how the T cell repertoire shifted as pregnancy progressed.

Based on the germline V gene, the CDR1 and CDR2 sequences are SGHTA and FQGTGA. The junction carries 9 bases between V and J, which are trimmed by 2 bases and 7 bases respectively. The CDR3 measures 13 amino acids from cysteine to phenylalanine. CDR3 DNA only is kept here, 39 bases in frame from base 1. On this clone: Its cognate antigen has yet to be identified. Base qualities are not at hand, and no much larger clone is one base apart.

Receptors were amplified or captured by the immunoSEQ multiplex PCR assay. TCRdb mirrors the immuneACCESS table, restricted to in-frame sequences. Some clones are absent from its copies; in checked studies, under half trace to an unresolved V gene, and the reason for the others is unknown. Recorded for this sample are 58,000 or so clones; around 91% of them occurred a single time. Of the sample, over 1.5% is held by the ten largest clones. Sequencing was performed on peripheral blood, taken after pregnancy. The V and J genes are TRBV7-3 and TRBJ2-1; the D region possibly corresponds to TRBD1 (6 bases align). This clonotype was obtained from a female donor with multiple sclerosis, enrolled in a pregnancy study. The CDR3 reads as follows: CASSLYDRNEQFF. The bases are TGTGCCAGCAGCTTATACGACAGGAATGAGCAGTTCTTC.